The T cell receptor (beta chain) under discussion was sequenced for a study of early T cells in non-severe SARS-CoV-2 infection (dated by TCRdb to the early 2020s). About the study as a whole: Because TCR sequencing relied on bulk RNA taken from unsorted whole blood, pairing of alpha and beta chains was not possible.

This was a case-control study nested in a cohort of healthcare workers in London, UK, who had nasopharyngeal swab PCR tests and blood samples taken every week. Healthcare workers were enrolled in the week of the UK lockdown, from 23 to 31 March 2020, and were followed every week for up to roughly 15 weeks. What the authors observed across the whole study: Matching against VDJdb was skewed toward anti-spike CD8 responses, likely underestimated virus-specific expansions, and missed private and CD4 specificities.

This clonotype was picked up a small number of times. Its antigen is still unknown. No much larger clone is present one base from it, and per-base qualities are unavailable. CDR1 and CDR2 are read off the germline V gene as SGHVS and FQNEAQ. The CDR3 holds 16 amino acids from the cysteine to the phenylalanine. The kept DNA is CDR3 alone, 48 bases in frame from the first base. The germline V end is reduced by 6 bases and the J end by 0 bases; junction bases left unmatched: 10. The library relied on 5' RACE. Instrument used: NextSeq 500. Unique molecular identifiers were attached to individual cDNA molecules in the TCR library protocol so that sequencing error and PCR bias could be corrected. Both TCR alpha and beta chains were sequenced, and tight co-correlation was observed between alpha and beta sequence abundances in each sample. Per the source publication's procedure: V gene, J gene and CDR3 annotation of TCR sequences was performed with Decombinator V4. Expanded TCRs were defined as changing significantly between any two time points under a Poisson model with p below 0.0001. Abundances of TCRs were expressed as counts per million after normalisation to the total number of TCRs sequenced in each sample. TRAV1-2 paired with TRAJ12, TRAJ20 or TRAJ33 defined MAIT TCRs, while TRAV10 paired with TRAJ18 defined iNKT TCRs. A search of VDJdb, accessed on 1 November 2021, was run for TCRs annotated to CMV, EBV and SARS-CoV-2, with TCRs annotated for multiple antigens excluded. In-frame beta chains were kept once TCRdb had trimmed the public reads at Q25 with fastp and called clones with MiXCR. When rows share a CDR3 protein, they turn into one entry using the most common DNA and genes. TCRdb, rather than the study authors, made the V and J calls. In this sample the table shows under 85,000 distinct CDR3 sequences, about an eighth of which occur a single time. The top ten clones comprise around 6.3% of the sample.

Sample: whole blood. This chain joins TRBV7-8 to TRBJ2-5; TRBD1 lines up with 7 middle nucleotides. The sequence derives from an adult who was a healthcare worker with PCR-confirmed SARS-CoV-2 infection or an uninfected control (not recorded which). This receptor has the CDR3 CASSPPGQKYQETQYF. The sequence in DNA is TGTGCCAGCAGTCCCCCGGGACAGAAGTACCAAGAGACCCAGTACTTC.